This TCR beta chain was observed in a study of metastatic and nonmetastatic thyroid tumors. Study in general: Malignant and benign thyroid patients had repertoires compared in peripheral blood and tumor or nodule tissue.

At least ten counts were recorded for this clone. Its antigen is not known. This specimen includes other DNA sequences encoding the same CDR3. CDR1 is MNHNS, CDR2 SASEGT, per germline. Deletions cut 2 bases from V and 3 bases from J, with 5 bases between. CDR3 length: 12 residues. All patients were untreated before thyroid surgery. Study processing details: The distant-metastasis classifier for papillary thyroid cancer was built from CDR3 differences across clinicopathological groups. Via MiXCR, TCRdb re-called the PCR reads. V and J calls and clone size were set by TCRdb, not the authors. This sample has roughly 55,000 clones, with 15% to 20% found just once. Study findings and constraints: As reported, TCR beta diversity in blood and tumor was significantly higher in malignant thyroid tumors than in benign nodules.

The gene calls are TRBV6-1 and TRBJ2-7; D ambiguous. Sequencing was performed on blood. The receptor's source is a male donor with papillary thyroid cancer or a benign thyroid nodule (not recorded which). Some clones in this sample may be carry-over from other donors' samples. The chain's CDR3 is CASSEYGYEQYV. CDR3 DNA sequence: TGTGCCAGCAGTGAATACGGCTACGAGCAGTACGTC.